One sample yielded the 5 T cell receptor beta chains listed below, sequenced in a study of blood T cell repertoires in COVID-19. This table comes from immunoSEQ multiplex PCR, and its TCRdb copy is limited to in-frame clones, with some not included. The data show approximately 91,000 clones, 87% seen once. Sample: peripheral blood. These receptors came from a man in his 70s with acute or convalescent COVID-19.

The genes are TRBV2 and TRBJ2-5; D not certain. Germline V gene lookup returns CDR1 SNHLY and CDR2 FYNNEI. CDR3 length: 11 amino acids. The V end was cut by 4 bases, the J end by 2 bases, with 2 bases between. The CDR3 coding sequence is TGTGCCAGCAGTGTACAAGAGACCCAGTACTTC. This sequence encodes CASSVQETQYF. Full variable domain (rest looked up from reference TRBV2 and TRBJ2-5): EPEVTQTPSHQVTQMGQEVILRCVPISNHLYFYWYRQILGQKVEFLVSFYNNEISEKSEIFDDQFSVERPDGSNFTLKIRSTKLEDSAMYFCASSVQETQYFGPGTRLLVL.

The chain links TRBV6-6 to TRBJ1-1; 7 nucleotides line up with TRBD1. This CDR3 contains 12 residues. Germline values: CDR1 MNHNY, CDR2 SVGAGI (reference sequence). The V segment lost 2 bases and the J segment 11 bases; nucleotides outside the gene matches: 5. The CDR3 DNA reads TGTGCCAGCAGTTACGATATCAGGGGGGCTTTCTTT. Protein: CASSYDIRGAFF.

This chain connects TRBV28 to TRBJ2-3; D unresolved. CDR3 length equals 15 residues. V lost 4 bases and J 2 bases, leaving 13 bases between the germline ends. Germline CDR1 reads MDHEN; CDR2 reads SYDVKM. CDR3 nucleotide sequence: TGTGCCAGCAGTTCAGGCCAGGATGCCACAGATACGCAGTATTTT. Protein sequence: CASSSGQDATDTQYF.

This chain uses TRBV3-1 (or the pseudogene TRBV3-2) with TRBJ2-2, with D perhaps matching TRBD2 (6 bases). The ends were cut back, 4 bases at V and 0 bases at J, with 18 bases in the middle. Germline loops: CDR1 LGHDT, CDR2 YNNKEL (reference sequence). The CDR3 is 18 amino acids. The CDR3 DNA is TGTGCCAGCAGCCGAAGTCGGGTCGGCGGGACGAACACCGGGGAGCTGTTTTTT. It translates to CASSRSRVGGTNTGELFF.

The chain employs TRBV28 and TRBJ1-1, with D perhaps TRBD1 (6 bases). The CDR3 totals 14 residues. The germline V and J ends were trimmed by 8 bases and 9 bases, with 22 bases remaining between them. Germline values: CDR1 MDHEN, CDR2 SYDVKM. DNA for the CDR3: TGTGCCAGCGGACAGCCCCGCGCCGAGGTCAAAGCTTTCTTT. This sequence encodes CASGQPRAEVKAFF.